Listed below are T cell receptor beta chains from one sample, sequenced in a study of vaccination and CD4 T cells after COVID-19. Their antigens are not known. TCRdb processed the PCR reads anew with MiXCR; each CDR3 protein has one entry. Here the sample spans about 12,000 distinct CDR3 sequences, 35% to 45% being singletons. The sequenced material came from cultured CD4+ T cells from blood. These receptors came from a human donor with COVID-19. CDR3s include the opening cysteine and the closing phenylalanine or tryptophan.

14 TRBV7-9 CASSLSQGVVEQYF
13 TRBV5-1 CASRLTVGNTIYF
15 TRBV20-1 CSAQPAGAFDNEQFF
16 TRBV7-8 CASSPGQQLAKNIQYF
13 TRBV11-3 CASSSGAQGGYTF
14 TRBV5-1 CASSSGGEGYEQYF
16 TRBV6-5 CASSYFRPGQNSPLHF
13 TRBV7-3 CASSPGQGAEQFF
15 TRBV6-2/TRBV6-3 CASSYSSGPRQPQHF
15 TRBV12-3/TRBV12-4 CASSFAGHSTDTQYF
15 TRBV7-3 CASRKAGAPADTQYF
13 TRBV5-6 CASKVTGPQQQFF
13 TRBV5-4 CASSLVGSYEQYF
13 TRBV25-1 CASRRGSGYEQYF
15 TRBV5-4 CASSPRRGADYGYTF
19 TRBV7-2 CASSLRGQGAISTYNEQFF
12 TRBV10-1 CASSTGIQPQHF
15 TRBV28 CASQGPRREANVLTF
15 TRBV6-1 CASSEQGALNTEALF
15 TRBV5-4 CASSFRVGRGETQYF
14 TRBV10-3 CAISKDRLNTEAFF
14 TRBV12-3/TRBV12-4 CASSLGFGNQPQHF
17 TRBV7-2 CASSQEGRQGDLDEQYF
15 TRBV7-8 CASSPGTGGGGGYTF
17 TRBV5-4 CASSLDGRGRTNEKLFF
13 TRBV6-1 CASRAAADYGYTF
12 TRBV7-3 CASSLNEYEQYF
14 TRBV12-3/TRBV12-4 CASTRTGDLYGYTF
16 TRBV15 CATSRDGYGEDQPQHF
14 TRBV11-2 CASSWDYGSETQYF
15 TRBV6-5 CASSYRDSLYNEQFF
15 TRBV4-1 CASSQDGPGGTEAFF
13 TRBV12-5 CASGAGGGETQYF
16 TRBV11-3 CASSHYVRGFGETQYF
15 TRBV19 CASSKRQTRDTEAFF
15 TRBV28 CASSPGTVNTGELFF
15 TRBV5-4 CASSSATDGQGNYTF